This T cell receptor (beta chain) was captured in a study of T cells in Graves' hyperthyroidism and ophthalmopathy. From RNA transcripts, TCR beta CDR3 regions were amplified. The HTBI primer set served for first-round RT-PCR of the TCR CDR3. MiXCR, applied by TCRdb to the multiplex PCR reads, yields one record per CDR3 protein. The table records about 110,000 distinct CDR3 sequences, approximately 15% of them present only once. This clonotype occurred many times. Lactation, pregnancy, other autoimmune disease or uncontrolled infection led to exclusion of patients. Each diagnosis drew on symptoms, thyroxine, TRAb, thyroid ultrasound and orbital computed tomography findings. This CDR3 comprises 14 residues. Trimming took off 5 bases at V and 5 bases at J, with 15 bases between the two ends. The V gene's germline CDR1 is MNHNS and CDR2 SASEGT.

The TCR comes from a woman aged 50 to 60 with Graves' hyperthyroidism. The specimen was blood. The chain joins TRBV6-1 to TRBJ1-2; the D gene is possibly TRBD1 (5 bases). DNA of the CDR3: TGTGCCAGCAGTCGCGGGGGAGGGGCGTATGGCTACACCTTC. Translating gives CASSRGGGAYGYTF.